This T cell receptor (beta chain) was recorded in a study of OX40 agonist ivuxolimab in advanced cancers. Study in general: In three patients, partial responses were observed, one with hepatocellular carcinoma and two with cutaneous melanoma.

This CDR3 is 14 amino acids long. Germline V gives CDR1 LNHDA, CDR2 SQIVND (reference sequence). Trimming pared 5 bases from V and 2 bases from J, leaving 12 bases between. Data came from immunoSEQ multiplex PCR; TCRdb stores just in-frame clones and leaves some out. The sample has about 61,000 clones, 65% to 90% seen once. General study results and limits: Nonresponders, in some cases, also had low normalized T-cell clonal expansion.

As concerns this clone: Its antigen is still unknown.

This TCR was sampled from an adult with an advanced solid tumor such as melanoma, head and neck, liver or kidney cancer. The rearrangement joins TRBV19 to TRBJ1-2; D might be TRBD1 (6 bases). The sample was CD4+ or CD8+ T cells sorted from blood, taken in a trial of the OX40 agonist ivuxolimab. The CDR3 bases are TGTGCCAGTAGTCTCGGAGGGGGGAACTATGGCTACACCTTC. Amino acid sequence: CASSLGGGNYGYTF.